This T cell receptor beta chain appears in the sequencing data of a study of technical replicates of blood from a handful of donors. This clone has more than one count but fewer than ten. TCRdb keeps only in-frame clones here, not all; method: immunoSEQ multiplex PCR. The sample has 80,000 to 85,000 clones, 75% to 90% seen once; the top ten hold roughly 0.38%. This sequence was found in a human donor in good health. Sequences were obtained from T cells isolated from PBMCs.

This CDR3 is CASSPQTGDRNIQYF. The DNA of the CDR3 is TGTGCCAGTAGTCCACAAACAGGGGATAGAAACATTCAGTACTTC. The V call is TRBV19, the J call TRBJ2-4; the match to TRBD1 covers 7 bases. Germline V lookup: CDR1 LNHDA, CDR2 SQIVND (reference sequence). J gave up 6 bases and V 5 bases, and 10 bases lay outside the gene matches. The CDR3 extends over 15 amino acids.